The clone carrying this T cell receptor beta chain was picked up many times. This entry is derived from a study of T cell repertoires in cytomegalovirus infection. Via MiXCR, TCRdb re-called the reads, giving one row per CDR3 protein. The table lists tens of thousands of distinct CDR3 sequences, more than 3% of them singletons. Trimming left V 1 base short and J 2 bases short, with 9 bases between. The germline V gene has CDR1 SGHTA and CDR2 FQGNSA. The CDR3 is 15 residues long. Source material: PBMCs. The genes are TRBV7-2 and TRBJ2-1; TRBD1 or TRBD2 may be the D gene (5 bases each). The TCR comes from a human donor in good health (CMV status not recorded). Some clones in this sample may be carry-over from other donors' samples. This chain's CDR3 is CASSLGGVPYNEQFF. In DNA, the CDR3 is TGTGCCAGCAGCTTAGGAGGGGTACCCTACAATGAGCAGTTCTTC.